This T cell receptor beta chain was recovered during a study of CD8+CD57+ T cells in acquired aplastic anemia. Profiling of TCR beta VDJ combinations and CDR3 sequences used genomic DNA as template. MiXCR was run by TCRdb on the reads, yielding one entry per CDR3 protein. The sample has about 420,000 distinct CDR3 sequences; 65% to 75% are singletons. CDR3 length: 14 residues. Trimming stripped 6 bases from V and 6 bases from J, with 15 bases between. Per the germline V gene, CDR1 is MNHEY and CDR2 is SVGEGT. The material sequenced was sorted CD4+, CD8+, or CD8+CD57+ T cells (not recorded which) from PBMCs. The TCR comes from a human donor in good health, serving as a control. The V call is TRBV6-2 or TRBV6-3, the J call TRBJ1-5; D possibly corresponds to TRBD1 (5 bases). In DNA, the CDR3 is TGTGCCAGCAGCCCGGTGGGGGGAGGTCAGCCCCAGCATTTT. Protein product: CASSPVGGGQPQHF.